A selection of T cell receptor beta chains follows, all from one sample in a study of PD-1 blockade in mismatch repair-deficient tumors. Sequencing was performed with immunoSEQ multiplex PCR; in TCRdb, only in-frame clones are kept and a portion is missing. Seen here are roughly 130,000 clones, almost 90% observed once, and the top ten hold about 12%. The material sequenced was peripheral blood, taken just under 74 weeks after starting pembrolizumab. The receptors were sampled from an adult with mismatch repair-deficient cancer. Both conserved end residues are trimmed from each CDR3.

V	J	CDR3
TRBV5-1	TRBJ1-1	ASSLRGRREAF
TRBV29-1	TRBJ2-1	SVRTHNEQF
TRBV4-1	TRBJ2-7	ASSHRMTGGQYEQY
TRBV7-9	TRBJ2-1	ASSLVGLAAGLEQF
TRBV19	TRBJ1-2	ASSPDRGPYGYT
TRBV4-1	TRBJ2-7	ASSQERLGGYEQY
TRBV6-6	TRBJ2-2	ASSYLPANTGELF
TRBV30	TRBJ2-5	AWSHLGQGQETQY
TRBV7-9	TRBJ1-2	ASSLPTGNYGYT
TRBV29-1	TRBJ2-7	SVEGGTYEQY
TRBV4-1	TRBJ2-1	ASSRTTGTSGSDNEQF
TRBV2	TRBJ2-1	ASSFTGLRGSYNEQF
TRBV5-4	TRBJ1-1	ASSPTGNTEAF
TRBV7-6	TRBJ2-1	ASSQDPTNEQF
TRBV6-1	TRBJ2-5	ASNQAALGLGTSGRTRQETQY
TRBV29-1	TRBJ1-1	SASEVTEAF
TRBV7-9	TRBJ2-7	ASSSNGPDEQY
TRBV19	TRBJ2-1	ASRPNRGRGDNEQF
TRBV9	TRBJ2-7	ASSVGGEGSYEQY
TRBV25-1	TRBJ2-1	ASRADVASQSHNEQF
TRBV30	TRBJ2-5	AWSGGGETQY
TRBV19	TRBJ2-7	ASSMEDGYEQY
TRBV6-1	TRBJ2-1	ASSSGLGFRNEQF
TRBV28	TRBJ1-1	ASQWGAGDTEAF
TRBV6-5	TRBJ2-2	ASSYFGTGKTGELF
TRBV7-9	TRBJ2-3	ASSLAQAGGGTQY
TRBV9	TRBJ2-5	ASSVGTSGVQETQY
TRBV27	TRBJ2-3	ASSLAGATDTQY
TRBV28	TRBJ1-5	ASSFIGRGFGNQPQH